Shown below are 22 T cell receptor beta chains from a single sample sequenced in a study of T-cell reconstitution after alpha-beta-depleted transplantation in children. Preparation of the TCRbeta library was carried out with unique molecular identifiers. TCRdb reanalysed the PCR reads using MiXCR and keeps one entry per CDR3 protein. The sample includes about 870,000 distinct CDR3 sequences, 15% to 20% of them seen just once. The sequencing used PBMCs, mostly from graft donor cells, collected 360 days after TCRalphabeta/CD19-depleted stem cell transplant. These receptors were obtained from a male patient aged 10 to 17 who had a stem cell transplant for acute lymphoblastic leukemia, so the T cells may come from the graft donor.

The chain is built from TRBV5-1 and TRBJ2-1; D may be TRBD2 (6 bases). Deletions cut 7 bases from V and 5 bases from J, with 16 bases between. This CDR3 region has 14 residues. The V gene's germline CDR1 is SGHRS and CDR2 YFSETQ. CDR3 amino acids: CASGPGLPNNEQFF. The DNA of the CDR3 is TGCGCCAGCGGGCCGGGACTGCCCAACAATGAGCAGTTCTTC.

V and J are TRBV4-1 and TRBJ2-3; D ambiguous. CDR3 size: 15 residues. V lost 1 base and J lost 0, with 8 bases in between. Per the germline V gene, CDR1 is MGHRA and CDR2 is YSYEKL. The CDR3 reads CASSQVTMSTDTQYF. CDR3 DNA sequence: TGCGCCAGCAGCCAAGTGACGATGAGCACAGATACGCAGTATTTT.

The rearrangement joins TRBV29-1 to TRBJ2-4, with D perhaps TRBD1 or TRBD2 (7 bases each). The CDR3 extends over 14 amino acids. Germline V CDR1 and CDR2: SQVTM, ANQGSEA. Trimming shortened V by 7 bases and J by 3 bases, and 16 bases separated the two germline ends. The CDR3 loop is CSGEGQKDKNIQYF. CDR3 DNA sequence: TGCAGCGGGGAGGGACAGAAGGACAAAAACATTCAGTACTTC.

V usage is TRBV4-2 and J usage is TRBJ2-7, with 12 bases identical to TRBD2. The trim removed 1 base at V and 7 bases at J, leaving 5 bases unmatched. This CDR3 is 15 amino acids long. Per the germline V gene, CDR1 is LGHNA and CDR2 is YNFKEQ. The CDR3 sequence is CASSQGPSGRGEQYF. CDR3 nucleotides: TGTGCCAGCAGCCAAGGACCTAGCGGGAGGGGTGAGCAGTACTTC.

V is TRBV15 and J is TRBJ2-1, with a weak D call TRBD2 (6 bases). CDR1 and CDR2 from the germline V gene are LNHNV and YYDKDF (reference sequence). V lost 8 bases and J 7 bases, leaving 12 bases between the germline ends. This CDR3 is 12 amino acids long. The CDR3 nucleotides read TGTGCCACCGGGCGGGATGGAAATGAGCAGTTCTTC. Protein product: CATGRDGNEQFF.

This clonotype was picked up a small number of times. The V gene is TRBV7-2, the J gene TRBJ2-1; maybe TRBD1 (5 bases). The CDR3 extends over 15 amino acids. V was trimmed by 5 bases and J by 8 bases, leaving 19 bases between them. The V gene's germline CDR1 is SGHTA and CDR2 FQGNSA. The DNA of the CDR3 is TGTGCCAGCAGCAAACAGGAGAGACGGAACGATGAGCAGTTCTTC. Translated: CASSKQERRNDEQFF.

The chain joins TRBV2 to TRBJ2-7; TRBD1 matches 8 bases. Germline V gives CDR1 SNHLY, CDR2 FYNNEI. The CDR3 totals 19 residues. The trim removed 6 bases at V and 8 bases at J, leaving 27 bases unmatched. CDR3 in DNA: TGTGCCAGCAGGCCCACCGACAGGGGCCTTACTCGCGGGTGGTTCAAGCAGTACTTC. Amino acid sequence: CASRPTDRGLTRGWFKQYF.

Many counts were recorded for this clonotype. This rearrangement joins TRBV24-1 to TRBJ2-6; TRBD2 matches at 12 bases. This CDR3 is 16 amino acids long. J gave up 2 bases and V 9 bases, and 4 bases lay outside the gene matches. The germline V gene encodes CDR1 KGHDR and CDR2 SFDVKD. The CDR3 spells CATFRLAGAGANVLTF. Here the CDR3 DNA reads TGTGCCACCTTTAGACTAGCGGGAGCTGGGGCCAACGTCCTGACTTTC.

This clonotype was observed a handful of times. This sequence joins TRBV27 and TRBJ2-1; D might be TRBD1 (6 bases). Germline CDR1 and CDR2: MNHEY and SMNVEV (reference sequence). V dropped 7 bases and J dropped 1 base, with 20 bases sitting between them. This CDR3 spans 17 amino acids. Here the CDR3 DNA reads TGTGCCAGCACCAACTCATTACAGGGATGGTCCTACAATGAGCAGTTCTTC. This translates into CASTNSLQGWSYNEQFF.

This clonotype has only one observation. V gene TRBV5-1 combines with J gene TRBJ2-7; D gene ambiguous. V was clipped by 6 bases and J by 2 bases, with 9 bases between them. From germline, CDR1 is SGHRS and CDR2 YFSETQ. The CDR3 totals 12 residues. The CDR3 spells CASNSGAYEQYF. As DNA, the CDR3 is TGCGCCAGCAACTCAGGCGCCTACGAGCAGTACTTC.

This clonotype showed up just a few times. The CDR3 protein is CASSLKQPLGGKNIQYF. Written as DNA, the CDR3 is TGTGCCAGCAGCTTAAAGCAACCCTTGGGGGGCAAAAACATTCAGTACTTC. The chain links TRBV7-8 to TRBJ2-4; perhaps TRBD2 as D (6 bases). The germline V gene encodes CDR1 SGHVS and CDR2 FQNEAQ. This CDR3 has 17 amino acids. The V end lost 2 bases, the J end lost 3 bases, and 17 bases lay between the germline ends.

This clonotype came up a few times. The chain links TRBV27 to TRBJ2-3; TRBD2 matches 7 bases. V lost 4 bases and J lost 0; bases outside the gene matches: 7. Germline-derived CDR1 and CDR2 are MNHEY and SMNVEV (reference sequence). This CDR3 spans 16 amino acids. The CDR3 coding sequence is TGTGCCAGCAGTTGGGGGGGAGTTCGAAGCACAGATACGCAGTATTTT. It codes for CASSWGGVRSTDTQYF.

In its sample, this clonotype was seen many times. The chain has TRBV6-5 and TRBJ2-1; tentatively, D is TRBD2 (5 bases). This CDR3 is 15 amino acids long. Trimming left V 1 base short and J 8 bases short, with 15 bases between. CDR1 and CDR2 from the germline V gene are MNHEY and SVGAGI. The chain's CDR3 is CASSYWGDAGDEQFF. The CDR3 nucleotides are TGTGCCAGCAGTTACTGGGGAGACGCCGGGGATGAGCAGTTCTTC.

V is TRBV25-1 and J is TRBJ2-3; D ambiguous. Between the trimmed V and J ends, which lost 1 base and 3 bases, there was a span of 11 bases. This CDR3 region has 15 residues. Germline CDR1 MGHDK, CDR2 SYGVNS. CDR3 region: CASSESMAWTDTQYF. The CDR3 DNA sequence: TGTGCCAGCAGTGAATCCATGGCTTGGACAGATACGCAGTATTTT.

The sample holds a few counts of this clonotype. This chain connects TRBV4-2 to TRBJ2-7; 7 bases agree with TRBD1. V lost 0 bases to trimming and J lost 7 bases; unmatched junction nucleotides: 9. The germline V gene encodes CDR1 LGHNA and CDR2 YNFKEQ. This CDR3 region has 15 residues. The CDR3 DNA follows: TGTGCCAGCAGCCAAGAGGGTAGGGGGCTAGGTGAGCAGTACTTC. Amino acids: CASSQEGRGLGEQYF.

A few counts support this clonotype. This rearrangement joins TRBV20-1 to TRBJ2-2, with 11 bases matching TRBD2. This CDR3 is 13 amino acids long. CDR1 is DFQATT and CDR2 is SNEGSKA in the germline V gene (reference sequence). V shed 5 bases and J 8 bases; nucleotides not matched to a gene: 4. Here the CDR3 reads CSARGLAVGELFF. The DNA for the CDR3 is TGCAGTGCTCGGGGACTAGCGGTGGGGGAGCTGTTTTTT.

The gene calls are TRBV20-1 and TRBJ2-1; TRBD2 aligns across 7 bases. The CDR3 runs 17 residues. Germline CDR1 and CDR2: DFQATT and SNEGSKA (reference sequence). V lost 2 bases, J lost 2 bases, and 12 bases stayed unmatched. The CDR3 loop reads CSARSFTSESTYNEQFF. For the CDR3, the DNA is TGCAGTGCTAGAAGTTTTACTAGCGAGTCTACCTACAATGAGCAGTTCTTC.

This clonotype turned up a few times. The CDR3 DNA is TGCAGTGCTAGAGATTGGGGACGACTAATCTCCTACGAGCAGTACTTC. It yields the protein CSARDWGRLISYEQYF. J is TRBJ2-7 and V is TRBV20-1, with D perhaps assigned TRBD1 or TRBD2 (5 bases each). Trimming took off 0 bases at V and 0 bases at J, with 15 bases between the two ends. CDR3 size: 16 residues. Germline-derived CDR1 and CDR2 are DFQATT and SNEGSKA (reference sequence).

The V call is TRBV4-2, the J call TRBJ2-1; 12 bases are shared with TRBD2. CDR3 size: 16 residues. The germline gives CDR1 LGHNA, CDR2 YNFKEQ. Trimming removed 3 bases from V and 4 bases from J; junction bases left unmatched: 4. CDR3 in DNA: TGTGCCAGCAGCCATCGCCTAGCGGGAGGGTACAATGAGCAGTTCTTC. Protein: CASSHRLAGGYNEQFF.

This clonotype was counted a few times. The chain carries TRBV5-1 and TRBJ2-3; TRBD1 or TRBD2 may be the D gene (5 bases each). This CDR3 region has 13 residues. Germline V gene data show CDR1 as SGHRS and CDR2 as YFSETQ. Deletions cut 3 bases from V and 0 bases from J, with 5 bases between. CDR3 sequence: CASSWDSTDTQYF. The CDR3 nucleotides read TGCGCCAGCAGCTGGGACAGCACAGATACGCAGTATTTT.

The sample holds a few counts of this clonotype. CDR3 DNA: TGCAGTGCTAGTGCCGTCCTGGGACGCCTCTACAATGAGCAGTTCTTC. It encodes CSASAVLGRLYNEQFF. This chain uses TRBV20-1 with TRBJ2-1; perhaps D is TRBD1 or TRBD2 (5 bases each). The CDR3 runs to 16 residues. Trimming shortened V by 3 bases and J by 3 bases, and 18 bases separated the two germline ends. Germline V lookup: CDR1 DFQATT, CDR2 SNEGSKA (reference sequence).

This clonotype appeared many times. The chain joins TRBV6-4 to TRBJ2-1, with D possibly TRBD2 on 6 matching bases. The CDR3 is made up of 14 amino acids. Germline V CDR1 and CDR2: MRHNA, SNTAGT. V was pared by 7 bases and J by 1 base, with 11 bases between. CDR3 protein: CASKAGHSYNEQFF. CDR3 sequence (DNA): TGTGCCAGCAAAGCGGGCCATTCCTACAATGAGCAGTTCTTC.